The clone carrying this T cell receptor (beta chain) has a count of ten or more. No antigen is known for it. The sample belongs to a study of CD8 T cells in ankylosing spondylitis. General observations from the study: Prior work had noted some motif variants in reactive arthritis blood and synovial fluid. CD8+ cells made up the disease-linked clones, which were relatively rare in peripheral blood. It appeared that ankylosing spondylitis blood was characterized by a TCR beta motif of eight highly homologous variants.

J was trimmed by 6 bases and V by 6 bases; bases with no gene match: 3. The germline V gene encodes CDR1 SQVTM and CDR2 ANQGSEA. The CDR3 length is 11 residues. Each CDR3 protein gets one entry after TCRdb re-called the 5' RACE reads with MiXCR. The repertoire has about 340,000 distinct CDR3 sequences, around 8% of them found once; the top ten carry approximately 14%. This rearrangement joins TRBV29-1 to TRBJ2-3; 7 bases line up with TRBD2. The receptor's source is a male donor with ankylosing spondylitis. What was sequenced was blood, either unsorted or a sorted T cell fraction (not recorded which). Here the CDR3 reads CSVASGDTQYF. The CDR3 region has the DNA TGCAGCGTCGCTAGCGGTGATACGCAGTATTTT.